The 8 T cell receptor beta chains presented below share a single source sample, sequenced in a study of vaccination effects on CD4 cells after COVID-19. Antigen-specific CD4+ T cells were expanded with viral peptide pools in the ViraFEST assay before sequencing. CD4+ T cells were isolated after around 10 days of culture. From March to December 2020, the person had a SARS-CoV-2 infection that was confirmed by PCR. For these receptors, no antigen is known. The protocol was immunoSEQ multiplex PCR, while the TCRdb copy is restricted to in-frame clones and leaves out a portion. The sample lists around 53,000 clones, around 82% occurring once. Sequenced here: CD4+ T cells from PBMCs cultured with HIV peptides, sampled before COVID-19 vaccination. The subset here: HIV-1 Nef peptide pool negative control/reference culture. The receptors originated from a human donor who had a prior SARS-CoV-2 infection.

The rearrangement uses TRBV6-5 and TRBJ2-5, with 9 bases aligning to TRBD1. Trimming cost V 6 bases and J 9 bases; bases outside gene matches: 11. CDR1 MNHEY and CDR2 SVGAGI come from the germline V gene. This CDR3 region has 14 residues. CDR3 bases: TGTGCCAGCAGCGACACAGGGGGCCCCCAGGCCCAGTACTTC. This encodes CASSDTGGPQAQYF.

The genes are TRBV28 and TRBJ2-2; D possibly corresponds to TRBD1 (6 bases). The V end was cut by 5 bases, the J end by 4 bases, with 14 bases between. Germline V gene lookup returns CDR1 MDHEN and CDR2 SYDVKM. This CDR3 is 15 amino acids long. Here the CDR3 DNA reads TGTGCCAGCAGTCTCTCAGGGGCGAGCACCGGGGAGCTGTTTTTT. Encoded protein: CASSLSGASTGELFF.

The CDR3 coding sequence is TGTGCCAGCAGCGTACTCAGCTCTGGAAACACCATATATTTT. It is translated as CASSVLSSGNTIYF. V and J are TRBV9 and TRBJ1-3; D unresolved. The CDR3 spans 14 residues. Germline V lookup: CDR1 SGDLS, CDR2 YYNGEE. V was pared by 1 base and J by 0 bases, with 5 bases between.

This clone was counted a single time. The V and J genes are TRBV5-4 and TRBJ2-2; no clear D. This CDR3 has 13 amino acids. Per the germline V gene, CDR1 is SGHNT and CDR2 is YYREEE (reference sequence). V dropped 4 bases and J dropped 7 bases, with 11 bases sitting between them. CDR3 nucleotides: TGTGCCAGCAGCCCCCTGGAGTTCGGGGAGCTGTTTTTT. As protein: CASSPLEFGELFF. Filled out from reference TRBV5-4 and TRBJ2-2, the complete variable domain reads ETGVTQSPTHLIKTRGQQVTLRCSSQSGHNTVSWYQQALGQGPQFIFQYYREEENGRGNFPPRFSGLQFPNYSSELNVNALELDDSALYLCASSPLEFGELFFGEGSRLTVL.

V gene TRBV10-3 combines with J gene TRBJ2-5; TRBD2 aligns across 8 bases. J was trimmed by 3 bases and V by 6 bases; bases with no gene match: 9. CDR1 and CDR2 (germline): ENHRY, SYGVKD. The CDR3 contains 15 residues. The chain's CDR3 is CAISDYGLAEETQYF. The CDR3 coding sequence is TGTGCCATCAGCGACTACGGACTAGCTGAAGAGACCCAGTACTTC.

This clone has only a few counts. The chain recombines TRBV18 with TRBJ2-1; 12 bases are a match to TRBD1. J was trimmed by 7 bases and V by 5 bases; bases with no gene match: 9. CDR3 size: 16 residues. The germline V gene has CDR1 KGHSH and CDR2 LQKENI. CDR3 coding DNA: TGTGCCAGCTCATCAACCGGGACAGGGGGCACGAATGAGCAGTTCTTC. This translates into CASSSTGTGGTNEQFF.

As DNA, the CDR3 is TGCGCCAGCAGCCAAGAGGGGATAAGGGTACTTCAGCAAACTGAAGCTTTCTTT. Amino acid sequence: CASSQEGIRVLQQTEAFF. This chain connects TRBV4-1 to TRBJ1-1; D gene ambiguous. V lost 0 bases to trimming and J lost 5 bases, with 22 bases between them. This CDR3 spans 18 amino acids. Germline assignment: CDR1 MGHRA and CDR2 YSYEKL.

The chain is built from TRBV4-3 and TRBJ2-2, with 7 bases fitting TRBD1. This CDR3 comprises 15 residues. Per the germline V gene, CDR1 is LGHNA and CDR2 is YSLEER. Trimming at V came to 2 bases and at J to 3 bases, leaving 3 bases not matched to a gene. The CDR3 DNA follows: TGCGCCAGCAGCCAATCGACAGGGCACACCGGGGAGCTGTTTTTT. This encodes CASSQSTGHTGELFF.